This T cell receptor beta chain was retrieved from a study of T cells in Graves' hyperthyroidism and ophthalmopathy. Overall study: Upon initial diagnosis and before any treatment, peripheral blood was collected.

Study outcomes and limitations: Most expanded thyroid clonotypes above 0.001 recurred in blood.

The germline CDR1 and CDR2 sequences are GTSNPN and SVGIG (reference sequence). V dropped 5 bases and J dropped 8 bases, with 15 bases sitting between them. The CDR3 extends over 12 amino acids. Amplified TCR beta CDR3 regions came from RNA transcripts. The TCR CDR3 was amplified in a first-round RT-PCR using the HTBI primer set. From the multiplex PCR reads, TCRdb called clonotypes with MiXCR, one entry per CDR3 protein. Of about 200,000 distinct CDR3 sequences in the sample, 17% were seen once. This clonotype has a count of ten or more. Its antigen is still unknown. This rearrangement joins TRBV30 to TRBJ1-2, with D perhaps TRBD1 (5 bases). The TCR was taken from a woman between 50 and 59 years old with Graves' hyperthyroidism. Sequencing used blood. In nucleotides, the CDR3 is TGTGCCTGGGGGCAGGGATCGGAGGGCTACACCTTC. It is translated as CAWGQGSEGYTF.